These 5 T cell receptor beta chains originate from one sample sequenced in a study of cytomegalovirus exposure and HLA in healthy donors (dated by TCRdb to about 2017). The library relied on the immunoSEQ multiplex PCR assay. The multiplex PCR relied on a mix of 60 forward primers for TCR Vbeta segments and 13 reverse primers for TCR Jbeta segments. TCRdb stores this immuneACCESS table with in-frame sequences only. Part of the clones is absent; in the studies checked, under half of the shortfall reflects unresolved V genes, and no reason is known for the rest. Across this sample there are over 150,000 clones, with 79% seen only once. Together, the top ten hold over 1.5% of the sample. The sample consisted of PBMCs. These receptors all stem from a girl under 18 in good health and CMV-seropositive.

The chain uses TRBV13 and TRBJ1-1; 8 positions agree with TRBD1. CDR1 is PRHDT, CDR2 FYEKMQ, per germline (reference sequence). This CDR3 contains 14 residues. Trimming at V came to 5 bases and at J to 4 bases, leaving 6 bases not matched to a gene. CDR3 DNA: TGTGCCAGCAGCCCGGACAGGGTTGGCACTGAAGCTTTCTTT. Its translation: CASSPDRVGTEAFF.

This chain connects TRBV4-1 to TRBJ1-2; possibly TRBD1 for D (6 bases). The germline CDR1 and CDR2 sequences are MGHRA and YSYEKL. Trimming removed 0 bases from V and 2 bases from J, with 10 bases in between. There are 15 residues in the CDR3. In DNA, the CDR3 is TGCGCCAGCAGCCAAGAACCCGGGACAAACTATGGCTACACCTTC. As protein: CASSQEPGTNYGYTF.

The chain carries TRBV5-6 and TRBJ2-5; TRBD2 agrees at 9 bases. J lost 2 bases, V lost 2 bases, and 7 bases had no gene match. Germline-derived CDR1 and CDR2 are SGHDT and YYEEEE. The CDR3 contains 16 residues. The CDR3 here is CASSLRLAGIQETQYF. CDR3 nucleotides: TGTGCCAGCAGCTTAAGGCTAGCGGGGATACAAGAGACCCAGTACTTC.

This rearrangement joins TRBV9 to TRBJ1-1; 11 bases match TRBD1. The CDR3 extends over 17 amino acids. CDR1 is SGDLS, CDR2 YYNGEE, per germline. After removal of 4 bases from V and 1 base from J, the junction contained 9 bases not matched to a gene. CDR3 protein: CASSPPGQGVWNTEAFF. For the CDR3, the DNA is TGTGCCAGCAGCCCACCGGGACAGGGGGTCTGGAACACTGAAGCTTTCTTT.

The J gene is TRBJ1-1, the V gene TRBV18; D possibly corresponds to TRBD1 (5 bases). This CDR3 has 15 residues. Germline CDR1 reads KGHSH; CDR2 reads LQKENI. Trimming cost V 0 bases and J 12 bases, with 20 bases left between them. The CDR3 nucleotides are TGTGCCAGCTCACCACCAGGATGGGGAGCGGGACTAACTTTCTTT. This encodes CASSPPGWGAGLTFF.